This T cell receptor (gamma chain) originates from a study of intestinal T cells in coeliac disease. For each case, the template was genomic DNA from ten roughly 4.6-µm formalin-fixed paraffin-embedded scrolls. The TRG library came from about 0.2 ug of biopsy DNA amplified with LymphoTrack primers. TCRdb re-called the multiplex PCR reads via CATT. The sample lists approximately 540 gamma-chain clones, about 50% occurring once. CDR3 length equals 13 residues. This clone has just a few counts. A read error may explain this, as a much larger clone is one base away. This sequence was found in a human donor with celiac disease. The chain uses TRGV10 and TRGJ1 or TRGJ2. TRGV10 belongs to the ORF category, with a function that is uncertain. The source material was a duodenal biopsy. The DNA of the CDR3 is TGTGCTGCGTGGGTTTGGGGTTATTATAAGAAGCTCTTT. Encoded protein: CAAWVWGYYKKLF.